A selection of T cell receptor beta chains follows, all from one sample in a study of vaccination and CD4 T cells after COVID-19. TCRdb re-called the PCR reads with MiXCR, one entry per CDR3 protein. The sample shows about 20,000 distinct CDR3 sequences, 55% to 70% of them seen only once. These receptors lack a known antigen. Material: CD4+ T cells from blood, cultured in vitro, obtained after SARS-CoV-2 vaccination. These receptors all come from a human donor who had recovered from COVID-19. The CDR3 runs from the conserved cysteine through the conserved F or W. D genes are given only for firm matches. Not every row has a clone size; where given, it reads once, few, many or a size class.

CDR3aa: CASSFFGLAGEQFF; CDR3nt: TGTGCCAGCAGTTTTTTCGGACTAGCGGGAGAGCAGTTCTTC; abundance: -; d_gene: TRBD2; v_gene: TRBV27; j_gene: TRBJ2-1
CDR3aa: CASSLQTKTYGYTF; CDR3nt: TGTGCCAGCAGCTTACAGACGAAGACCTATGGCTACACCTTC; abundance: once; d_gene: -; v_gene: TRBV7-9; j_gene: TRBJ1-2
CDR3aa: CASSLMIGVGSTDTQYF; CDR3nt: TGTGCCAGCAGTTTAATGATAGGTGTGGGCAGCACAGATACGCAGTATTTT; abundance: -; d_gene: -; v_gene: TRBV27; j_gene: TRBJ2-3
CDR3aa: CAISEGVGNQPQHF; CDR3nt: TGTGCCATCAGTGAGGGTGTTGGCAATCAGCCCCAGCATTTT; abundance: -; d_gene: -; v_gene: TRBV10-3; j_gene: TRBJ1-5
CDR3aa: CASTRDRGFQPQHF; CDR3nt: TGTGCCAGCACCCGGGACAGGGGGTTTCAGCCCCAGCATTTT; abundance: -; d_gene: TRBD1; v_gene: TRBV28; j_gene: TRBJ1-5
CDR3aa: CASRYPGRETQYF; CDR3nt: TGTGCCAGCAGATATCCGGGGAGAGAGACCCAGTACTTC; abundance: -; d_gene: -; v_gene: TRBV7-9; j_gene: TRBJ2-5
CDR3aa: CSARPQGGGSVVDTQYF; CDR3nt: TGCAGTGCTCGACCTCAGGGCGGTGGGAGTGTGGTAGATACGCAGTATTTT; abundance: -; d_gene: -; v_gene: TRBV20-1; j_gene: TRBJ2-3
CDR3aa: CASSYVQGIGSGNSIYF; CDR3nt: TGTGCCAGCAGCTATGTACAGGGTATTGGTTCTGGAAACAGCATATATTTT; abundance: -; d_gene: -; v_gene: TRBV7-8; j_gene: TRBJ1-3
CDR3aa: CAWSGDRHASEAFF; CDR3nt: TGTGCCTGGAGTGGGGACAGGCATGCCTCTGAAGCTTTCTTT; abundance: -; d_gene: TRBD1; v_gene: TRBV30; j_gene: TRBJ1-1
CDR3aa: CASGAGRTDTQYF; CDR3nt: TGTGCCAGCGGAGCGGGGCGCACAGATACGCAGTATTTT; abundance: -; d_gene: TRBD2; v_gene: TRBV7-3; j_gene: TRBJ2-3
CDR3aa: CASSLAGQGNYNEQFF; CDR3nt: TGTGCCAGCAGTTTAGCCGGACAGGGTAACTACAATGAGCAGTTCTTC; abundance: -; d_gene: TRBD1; v_gene: TRBV12-3/TRBV12-4; j_gene: TRBJ2-1
CDR3aa: CAISRQGGYGYTF; CDR3nt: TGTGCCATCAGTAGACAGGGAGGCTATGGCTACACCTTC; abundance: few; d_gene: TRBD1; v_gene: TRBV10-3; j_gene: TRBJ1-2
CDR3aa: CSARPGTSVLSYEQYF; CDR3nt: TGCAGTGCTAGACCCGGGACTAGCGTCCTCAGTTACGAGCAGTACTTC; abundance: -; d_gene: TRBD2; v_gene: TRBV20-1; j_gene: TRBJ2-7
CDR3aa: CASSPPATTNAQPQHF; CDR3nt: TGTGCCAGCAGTCCCCCCGCCACTACTAACGCTCAGCCCCAGCATTTT; abundance: -; d_gene: -; v_gene: TRBV12-3/TRBV12-4; j_gene: TRBJ1-5
CDR3aa: CASSLVGRSETQYF; CDR3nt: TGTGCCAGCAGCTTAGTGGGGCGGTCAGAGACCCAGTACTTC; abundance: -; d_gene: -; v_gene: TRBV11-3; j_gene: TRBJ2-5
CDR3aa: CASSLGSQGSYQPQHF; CDR3nt: TGTGCCAGCAGTTTGGGGTCTCAGGGCTCGTATCAGCCCCAGCATTTT; abundance: -; d_gene: -; v_gene: TRBV28; j_gene: TRBJ1-5
CDR3aa: CSAMGGRGNQPQHF; CDR3nt: TGCAGTGCCATGGGGGGCAGGGGCAATCAGCCCCAGCATTTT; abundance: -; d_gene: -; v_gene: TRBV20-1; j_gene: TRBJ1-5
CDR3aa: CASSDWGVNEKLFF; CDR3nt: TGTGCCAGCAGTGACTGGGGGGTCAATGAAAAACTGTTTTTT; abundance: once; d_gene: -; v_gene: TRBV7-9; j_gene: TRBJ1-4
CDR3aa: CAIRNGLAGYNEQFF; CDR3nt: TGTGCCATCAGGAATGGACTAGCGGGCTACAATGAGCAGTTCTTC; abundance: -; d_gene: TRBD2; v_gene: TRBV10-3; j_gene: TRBJ2-1
CDR3aa: CASSLAARVGYTF; CDR3nt: TGTGCCAGCAGCTTGGCGGCCCGAGTGGGCTACACCTTC; abundance: few; d_gene: -; v_gene: TRBV5-4; j_gene: TRBJ1-2
CDR3aa: CAWTPAGAAKNIQYF; CDR3nt: TGTGCCTGGACCCCAGCCGGGGCAGCCAAAAACATTCAGTACTTC; abundance: -; d_gene: -; v_gene: TRBV30; j_gene: TRBJ2-4
CDR3aa: CSARSSATTTQYF; CDR3nt: TGCAGTGCTAGAAGTTCGGCCACGACTACCCAGTACTTC; abundance: few; d_gene: -; v_gene: TRBV20-1; j_gene: TRBJ2-5
CDR3aa: CASSVGQGSNQPQHF; CDR3nt: TGTGCCAGCAGTGTGGGACAGGGAAGCAATCAGCCCCAGCATTTT; abundance: few; d_gene: TRBD1; v_gene: TRBV6-1; j_gene: TRBJ1-5
CDR3aa: CASSLALKGSSYNEQFF; CDR3nt: TGTGCCAGCAGCTTAGCGCTAAAGGGTAGCTCCTACAATGAGCAGTTCTTC; abundance: -; d_gene: -; v_gene: TRBV7-9; j_gene: TRBJ2-1
CDR3aa: CASSATDIAKNIQYF; CDR3nt: TGTGCCAGCAGCGCCACCGACATAGCCAAAAACATTCAGTACTTC; abundance: -; d_gene: -; v_gene: TRBV7-9; j_gene: TRBJ2-4
CDR3aa: CSAVQVNSNQPQHF; CDR3nt: TGCAGTGCTGTACAGGTGAATAGCAATCAGCCCCAGCATTTT; abundance: -; d_gene: -; v_gene: TRBV20-1; j_gene: TRBJ1-5
CDR3aa: CASSTGSTGTNTGELFF; CDR3nt: TGTGCCAGCAGCACGGGATCGACCGGCACTAACACCGGGGAGCTGTTTTTT; abundance: -; d_gene: -; v_gene: TRBV5-4; j_gene: TRBJ2-2
CDR3aa: CASSVWTGQPYEQYF; CDR3nt: TGTGCCAGCAGTGTATGGACAGGGCAACCCTACGAGCAGTACTTC; abundance: -; d_gene: TRBD1; v_gene: TRBV6-1; j_gene: TRBJ2-7
CDR3aa: CASSEGQGYTDTQYF; CDR3nt: TGTGCCAGCAGTGAGGGACAGGGGTACACAGATACGCAGTATTTT; abundance: few; d_gene: TRBD1; v_gene: TRBV28; j_gene: TRBJ2-3
CDR3aa: CASRRPGTEAFF; CDR3nt: TGTGCCAGCAGGCGCCCAGGGACTGAAGCTTTCTTT; abundance: -; d_gene: -; v_gene: TRBV12-3/TRBV12-4; j_gene: TRBJ1-1
CDR3aa: CASTLGGRGNEQFF; CDR3nt: TGTGCCAGCACCTTAGGGGGAAGAGGAAATGAGCAGTTCTTC; abundance: -; d_gene: -; v_gene: TRBV7-2; j_gene: TRBJ2-1
CDR3aa: CAWSVRSSYNSPLHF; CDR3nt: TGTGCCTGGAGTGTAAGGAGCTCCTATAATTCACCCCTCCACTTT; abundance: few; d_gene: -; v_gene: TRBV30; j_gene: TRBJ1-6
CDR3aa: CASSQVGGGDTEAFF; CDR3nt: TGTGCCAGCAGCCAAGTGGGGGGAGGGGACACTGAAGCTTTCTTT; abundance: few; d_gene: -; v_gene: TRBV4-2; j_gene: TRBJ1-1
CDR3aa: CATSTGRTEFYEQYF; CDR3nt: TGTGCCACCAGCACTGGACGGACAGAGTTCTACGAGCAGTACTTC; abundance: -; d_gene: -; v_gene: TRBV15; j_gene: TRBJ2-7
CDR3aa: CASSTPAARRQPQHF; CDR3nt: TGTGCCAGTAGTACACCGGCCGCACGGCGGCAGCCCCAGCATTTT; abundance: -; d_gene: -; v_gene: TRBV19; j_gene: TRBJ1-5
CDR3aa: CASSLDGRLNTEAFF; CDR3nt: TGTGCCAGCAGCTTAGATGGCCGACTGAACACTGAAGCTTTCTTT; abundance: -; d_gene: -; v_gene: TRBV7-9; j_gene: TRBJ1-1
CDR3aa: CASSPIVRTEAFF; CDR3nt: TGTGCCAGCAGCCCGATTGTACGGACTGAAGCTTTCTTT; abundance: -; d_gene: -; v_gene: TRBV7-9; j_gene: TRBJ1-1
CDR3aa: CASSLGGGISNNEQFF; CDR3nt: TGTGCCAGCAGTTTGGGAGGCGGGATCTCAAACAATGAGCAGTTCTTC; abundance: few; d_gene: -; v_gene: TRBV27; j_gene: TRBJ2-1
CDR3aa: CASNTAYEQYF; CDR3nt: TGTGCCAGCAACACCGCCTACGAGCAGTACTTC; abundance: -; d_gene: -; v_gene: TRBV6-2/TRBV6-3; j_gene: TRBJ2-7
CDR3aa: CAWSVRGTAYQPQHF; CDR3nt: TGTGCCTGGAGTGTACGCGGGACAGCTTATCAGCCCCAGCATTTT; abundance: -; d_gene: TRBD1; v_gene: TRBV30; j_gene: TRBJ1-5
CDR3aa: CASSLGGTGAYEQYF; CDR3nt: TGTGCCAGCAGCTTAGGCGGGACAGGGGCCTACGAGCAGTACTTC; abundance: -; d_gene: TRBD1; v_gene: TRBV7-9; j_gene: TRBJ2-7
CDR3aa: CASKGSSYEQYF; CDR3nt: TGTGCCAGCAAAGGGAGCTCCTACGAGCAGTACTTC; abundance: -; d_gene: -; v_gene: TRBV11-2; j_gene: TRBJ2-7
CDR3aa: CASSGWTSGEETQYF; CDR3nt: TGTGCCAGCAGTGGGTGGACTAGCGGGGAAGAGACCCAGTACTTC; abundance: few; d_gene: TRBD2; v_gene: TRBV6-1; j_gene: TRBJ2-5
CDR3aa: CASSSGLAAGETQYF; CDR3nt: TGTGCCAGCAGCTCCGGACTAGCGGCGGGGGAGACCCAGTACTTC; abundance: -; d_gene: TRBD2; v_gene: TRBV7-3; j_gene: TRBJ2-5
CDR3aa: CASTLSARLTGELFF; CDR3nt: TGTGCCAGCACTCTATCAGCCAGACTCACCGGGGAGCTGTTTTTT; abundance: -; d_gene: -; v_gene: TRBV21-1; j_gene: TRBJ2-2
CDR3aa: CASSLVRGFTDTQYF; CDR3nt: TGTGCCAGCAGCTTAGTACGGGGGTTCACAGATACGCAGTATTTT; abundance: -; d_gene: -; v_gene: TRBV7-9; j_gene: TRBJ2-3
CDR3aa: CASSMGGQRSPLHF; CDR3nt: TGTGCCAGCAGTATGGGGGGGCAACGATCACCCCTCCACTTT; abundance: -; d_gene: -; v_gene: TRBV6-1; j_gene: TRBJ1-6
CDR3aa: CASSSTGENQPQHF; CDR3nt: TGTGCCAGCAGCTCGACAGGGGAAAATCAGCCCCAGCATTTT; abundance: -; d_gene: TRBD1; v_gene: TRBV7-9; j_gene: TRBJ1-5
CDR3aa: CSVPKSTGGRAKNIQYF; CDR3nt: TGCAGTGTCCCTAAGAGTACAGGGGGGAGAGCCAAAAACATTCAGTACTTC; abundance: once; d_gene: TRBD1; v_gene: TRBV20-1; j_gene: TRBJ2-4
CDR3aa: CASSSGTGNAQPQHF; CDR3nt: TGCGCCAGCAGTTCCGGGACAGGGAACGCTCAGCCCCAGCATTTT; abundance: -; d_gene: TRBD1; v_gene: TRBV5-1; j_gene: TRBJ1-5
CDR3aa: CASSLGVGGRLNTEAFF; CDR3nt: TGTGCCAGCAGCTTAGGTGTGGGGGGTCGGTTGAACACTGAAGCTTTCTTT; abundance: few; d_gene: -; v_gene: TRBV11-2; j_gene: TRBJ1-1
CDR3aa: CASSSQRRDRSYEQYF; CDR3nt: TGTGCCAGCAGTAGTCAGAGGAGGGATCGGTCCTACGAGCAGTACTTC; abundance: -; d_gene: -; v_gene: TRBV6-1; j_gene: TRBJ2-7
CDR3aa: CATSRDEGEGGYTF; CDR3nt: TGTGCCACCAGCAGAGATGAGGGGGAAGGTGGCTACACCTTC; abundance: few; d_gene: -; v_gene: TRBV15; j_gene: TRBJ1-2
CDR3aa: CATSSGANTEAFF; CDR3nt: TGTGCCACCAGCTCAGGAGCGAACACTGAAGCTTTCTTT; abundance: few; d_gene: -; v_gene: TRBV24-1; j_gene: TRBJ1-1
CDR3aa: CSARLSNQPQHF; CDR3nt: TGCAGTGCTAGATTGAGCAATCAGCCCCAGCATTTT; abundance: -; d_gene: -; v_gene: TRBV20-1; j_gene: TRBJ1-5
CDR3aa: CASGRSNRESAQPQHF; CDR3nt: TGTGCCAGCGGTCGATCGAACAGGGAATCAGCCCAGCCCCAGCATTTT; abundance: -; d_gene: -; v_gene: TRBV28; j_gene: TRBJ1-5
CDR3aa: CASSPGQGRGWDNQPQHF; CDR3nt: TGTGCCAGCAGTCCCGGGCAGGGGCGGGGGTGGGACAATCAGCCCCAGCATTTT; abundance: few; d_gene: -; v_gene: TRBV27; j_gene: TRBJ1-5
CDR3aa: CASSLETGIVVGYTF; CDR3nt: TGTGCCAGCAGCCTCGAAACAGGGATAGTAGTAGGCTACACCTTC; abundance: -; d_gene: -; v_gene: TRBV7-2; j_gene: TRBJ1-2
CDR3aa: CASRDGTSTDTQYF; CDR3nt: TGTGCCAGCAGGGACGGGACTAGCACAGATACGCAGTATTTT; abundance: once; d_gene: -; v_gene: TRBV6-1; j_gene: TRBJ2-3